Sequencing of this T cell receptor (beta chain) was carried out in a study of T cell clonotyping in hematopoietic cell transplantation. Only in-frame clones appear in the TCRdb table, and some are missing; sequencing was by immunoSEQ multiplex PCR. The sample contains about 36,000 clones, approximately 95% of which appear only once. The sample's time point: recipient sample about 28 days before transplant, after cytoreduction. The CDR3 runs to 15 residues. The germline gives CDR1 LNHNV, CDR2 YYDKDF (reference sequence). J gave up 4 bases and V 5 bases, and 8 bases lay outside the gene matches. The chain employs TRBV15 and TRBJ2-3, with TRBD2 matching over 8 bases. This receptor was taken from a man aged 40-49 years with chronic myeloid leukemia. Some clones in this sample may be carry-over from other donors' samples. The sequenced sample was peripheral blood mononuclear cells, obtained before stem cell transplant. The CDR3 protein is CATSGQRGTADTQYF. The CDR3 DNA reads TGTGCCACCAGCGGCCAGCGGGGGACCGCAGATACGCAGTATTTT.